A selection of T cell receptor beta chains follows, all from one sample in a study of response to subunit inactivated influenza vaccine. TCRdb re-derived calls from the RT-PCR reads in MiXCR, one entry per CDR3 protein. This table has 530,000 or so distinct CDR3 sequences, approximately 12% appearing once. Sequenced here: PBMCs from blood, sampled on the day of vaccination. Receptors were obtained from a man aged 45 to 65 who received an inactivated influenza vaccine. CDR3s include the opening cysteine and the closing phenylalanine or tryptophan.

CDR3 protein,J gene,V gene
CSATTSWAETQYF,TRBJ2-5,TRBV20-1
CASSLPATDTQYF,TRBJ2-3,TRBV7-6
CASSYGTGSNQPQHF,TRBJ1-5,TRBV6-2/TRBV6-3
CATSRRPGGSTGELFF,TRBJ2-2,TRBV15
CASSLAPRLAGPTGELFF,TRBJ2-2,TRBV7-8
CSGGQRPNTGELFF,TRBJ2-2,TRBV29-1
CASRQDSNQPQHF,TRBJ1-5,TRBV5-5
CAISEWDRDGEQYF,TRBJ2-7,TRBV10-3
CAISGQGYEQYF,TRBJ2-7,TRBV10-3
CASSRIGQMNNEQFF,TRBJ2-1,TRBV19
CASSPPSRTGELFF,TRBJ2-2,TRBV18
CATGETQYF,TRBJ2-5,TRBV7-9
CASSPAWSGTSYEQYF,TRBJ2-7,TRBV7-2
CASSLSRGYNEQFF,TRBJ2-1,TRBV11-2
CASSLHRITSTDTQYF,TRBJ2-3,TRBV12-3/TRBV12-4
CAISVEGRGWNEQFF,TRBJ2-1,TRBV10-3
CAISSDRYSYEQYF,TRBJ2-7,TRBV10-3
CASSYSWPMGTEAFF,TRBJ1-1,TRBV6-5
CASRDLTVNTGELFF,TRBJ2-2,TRBV7-9
CASSLTRRRADTQYF,TRBJ2-3,TRBV28
CASSPPPRGLYNSPLHF,TRBJ1-6,TRBV27
CASSLSPAPYEQYF,TRBJ2-7,TRBV5-1
CASSLLAGGPSDTQYF,TRBJ2-3,TRBV7-6
CASRLCVVATQYF,TRBJ2-5,TRBV12-2
CSARTSGKNRGAYEQFF,TRBJ2-1,TRBV20-1
CASSLDYSPGELFF,TRBJ2-2,TRBV11-2
CASSLARDRNQETQYF,TRBJ2-5,TRBV5-4
CASTYSGSSYNEQFF,TRBJ2-1,TRBV12-3/TRBV12-4
CASRQGGGSGSTDTQYF,TRBJ2-3,TRBV7-8